A selection of T cell receptor beta chains follows, all from one sample in a study of response to subunit inactivated influenza vaccine. From the RT-PCR reads, TCRdb called clonotypes with MiXCR, one entry per CDR3 protein. The sample records hundreds of thousands of distinct CDR3 sequences, 13% to 15% being singletons. This sample comprised PBMCs from blood, obtained 14 to 15 days before vaccination. Receptors were obtained from a man in his forties or fifties who received an inactivated influenza vaccine. Both conserved end residues are part of each CDR3. Clone size is given for some rows only: seen once, a few or many times, or a class if the clone is expanded.

v_gene	j_gene	abundance	CDR3aa
TRBV5-1	TRBJ1-1	.	CASSWGDSRLEAFF
TRBV4-3	TRBJ2-7	.	CASSQAGGTNGYEQYF
TRBV5-1	TRBJ1-1	few	CASSLAGRGTSEAFF
TRBV9	TRBJ2-1	.	CASSVSVSVEQFF
TRBV14	TRBJ2-1	.	CASTLTGGGNEQFF
TRBV30	TRBJ1-1	.	CAWSVVRGTEAFF
TRBV6-1	TRBJ2-2	few	CASRSGVGSNTGELFF
TRBV7-2	TRBJ2-7	.	CAGPPLGSGYEQYF
TRBV6-5	TRBJ2-5	few	CASSYGSGGPQETQYF
TRBV20-1	TRBJ1-2	few	CSAYDRPSGYTF
TRBV7-6	TRBJ2-7	few	CASSLEKISEQYF
TRBV6-1	TRBJ2-7	.	CASSRSGGPYEQYF
TRBV11-1	TRBJ1-5	many	CASSSLPSAGNSYSNQPQHF
TRBV4-1	TRBJ2-3	few	CASSQVTSAGYTQYF
TRBV20-1	TRBJ2-5	few	CSARDMGSGIQETQYF
TRBV6-2/TRBV6-3	TRBJ2-5	.	CASISALQETQYF
TRBV7-2	TRBJ1-1	many	CASSSQGTNTEAFF
TRBV5-1	TRBJ2-7	many	CASSLDVEQYF
TRBV7-2	TRBJ2-1	few	CASSPTLAGGSRFF
TRBV12-3/TRBV12-4	TRBJ1-5	.	CASSLSGIAQPQHF
TRBV12-3/TRBV12-4	TRBJ1-5	few	CASSRADNQPQHF
TRBV6-2/TRBV6-3	TRBJ2-7	few	CASSYSTVPGGQYF
TRBV28	TRBJ1-5	.	CASSLSQGAWSNQPQHF
TRBV30	TRBJ2-1	.	CAWSVKAGGYNEQFF
TRBV6-1	TRBJ2-7	.	CASSSGYPGFEQYF
TRBV5-1	TRBJ1-1	.	CASSPMGGSEAFF
TRBV4-2	TRBJ2-3	few	CASSLSGKVHF
TRBV4-3	TRBJ2-6	.	CASSRSGGTGANVLTF
TRBV12-3/TRBV12-4	TRBJ2-4	few	CASSLAGEAKNIQYF
TRBV20-1	TRBJ2-3	.	CSARATADTQYF
TRBV24-1	TRBJ2-3	.	CATSDPVGGTDTQYF
TRBV27	TRBJ1-2	.	CASSLSKAGDGYTF
TRBV27	TRBJ2-7	many	CASSREGYEQYF
TRBV7-7	TRBJ2-2	.	CASSSSPLAGGPTGELFF
TRBV28	TRBJ2-2	.	CASSLYKQGTGELFF
TRBV15	TRBJ1-4	.	CATSRGSGEKLFF
TRBV5-1	TRBJ1-2	few	CASSSGQALNYGYTF
TRBV15	TRBJ1-2	few	CATSRDQGGLGGYTF
TRBV5-1	TRBJ2-4	many	CASSNPGSAKNIQYF
TRBV2	TRBJ2-7	few	CASTGTSGSNEQYF
TRBV18	TRBJ2-7	few	CASSPGTSALEQYF
TRBV28	TRBJ2-3	few	CASSSGVRFKF
TRBV29-1	TRBJ2-2	.	CSAYRETGELFF
TRBV6-4	TRBJ2-3	.	CASSDRGPYPRGYTDTQYF
TRBV3-1	TRBJ2-3	few	CASSKAGYSTDTQYF
TRBV4-3	TRBJ2-1	many	CASSRGGAGYNEQFF
TRBV12-3/TRBV12-4	TRBJ1-5	many	CASSFSGNQPQHF